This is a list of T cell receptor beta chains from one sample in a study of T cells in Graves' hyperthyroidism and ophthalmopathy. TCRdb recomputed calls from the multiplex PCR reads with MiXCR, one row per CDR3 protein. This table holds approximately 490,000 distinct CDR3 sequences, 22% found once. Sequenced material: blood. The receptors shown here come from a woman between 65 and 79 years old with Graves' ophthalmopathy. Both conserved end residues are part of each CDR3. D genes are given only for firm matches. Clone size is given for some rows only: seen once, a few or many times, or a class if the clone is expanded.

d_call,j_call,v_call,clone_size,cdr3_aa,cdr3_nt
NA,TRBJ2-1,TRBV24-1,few,CATSEWPSRDEQFF,TGTGCCACCAGTGAGTGGCCAAGCCGTGATGAGCAGTTCTTC
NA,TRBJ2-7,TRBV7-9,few,CASSLDGTTSYEQYF,TGTGCCAGCAGCTTAGACGGGACGACTTCCTACGAGCAGTACTTC
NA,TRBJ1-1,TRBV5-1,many,CASSPTGTGTEAFF,TGCGCCAGCAGCCCGACCGGGACGGGGACTGAAGCTTTCTTT
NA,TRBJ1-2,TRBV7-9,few,CASSLGPSTNYGYTF,TGTGCCAGCAGCTTAGGACCAAGTACTAACTATGGCTACACCTTC
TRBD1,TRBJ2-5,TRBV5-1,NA,CASTPGQGAGETQYF,TGCGCCAGCACCCCGGGACAGGGGGCCGGAGAGACCCAGTACTTC
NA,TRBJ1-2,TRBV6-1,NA,CASSESQAYGYTF,TGTGCCAGCAGTGAAAGTCAAGCCTATGGCTACACCTTC
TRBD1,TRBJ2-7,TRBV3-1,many,CASSRDRGGYEQYF,TGTGCCAGCAGCCGGGACAGGGGAGGCTACGAGCAGTACTTC
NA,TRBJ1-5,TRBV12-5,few,CASGLGWEVQPQHF,TGTGCTAGTGGTTTGGGATGGGAGGTTCAGCCCCAGCATTTT
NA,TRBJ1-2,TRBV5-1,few,CASSLDGQNYGYTF,TGCGCCAGCAGCTTAGATGGACAGAACTATGGCTACACCTTC
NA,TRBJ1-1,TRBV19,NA,CASKDSTTEAFF,TGTGCCAGTAAGGACAGCACCACTGAAGCTTTCTTT
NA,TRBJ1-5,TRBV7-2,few,CASSLDGQRWNQPQHF,TGTGCCAGCAGCTTGGACGGACAGAGGTGGAATCAGCCCCAGCATTTT
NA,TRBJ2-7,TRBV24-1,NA,CATSDSRVGEQYF,TGTGCCACCAGTGATTCGAGGGTTGGAGAGCAGTACTTC
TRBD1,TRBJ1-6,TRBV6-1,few,CASSSTTGASSYNSPLHF,TGTGCCAGCAGCTCAACGACAGGGGCGAGCTCCTATAATTCACCCCTCCACTTT
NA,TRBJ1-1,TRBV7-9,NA,CASSLVGLPEAFF,TGTGCCAGCAGCTTAGTCGGGTTACCTGAAGCTTTCTTT
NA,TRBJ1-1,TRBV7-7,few,CASSLDEFTEAFF,TGTGCTAGCAGCTTAGATGAATTCACTGAAGCTTTCTTT
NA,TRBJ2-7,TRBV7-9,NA,CASSLGQGTREQYF,TGTGCCAGCAGCTTAGGGCAGGGAACTCGGGAGCAGTACTTC
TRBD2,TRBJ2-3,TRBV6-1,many,CASRLAGVGGDTQYF,TGTGCCAGCAGACTAGCGGGAGTTGGAGGGGATACGCAGTATTTT
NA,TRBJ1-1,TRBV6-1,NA,CASVGTEAFF,TGTGCCAGCGTAGGCACTGAAGCTTTCTTT
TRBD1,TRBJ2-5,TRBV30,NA,CAWSVGGTGTETQYF,TGTGCCTGGAGTGTAGGGGGGACAGGGACGGAGACCCAGTACTTC
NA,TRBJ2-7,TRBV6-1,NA,CASGTPSSYEQYF,TGTGCCAGCGGGACACCGAGTTCCTACGAGCAGTACTTC
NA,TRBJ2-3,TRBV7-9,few,CASSNPTGLIGTDTQYF,TGTGCCAGCAGCAACCCCACAGGGTTAATTGGGACAGATACGCAGTATTTT
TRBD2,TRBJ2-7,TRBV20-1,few,CSALLGLADYEQYF,TGCAGTGCTTTATTGGGACTAGCGGACTACGAGCAGTACTTC
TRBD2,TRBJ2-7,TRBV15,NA,CATSREMGLAGSYEQYF,TGTGCCACCAGCAGAGAAATGGGACTAGCGGGATCCTACGAGCAGTACTTC
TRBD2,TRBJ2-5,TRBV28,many,CASSPWREGRETQYF,TGTGCCAGCAGCCCGTGGCGGGAGGGCCGGGAGACCCAGTACTTC
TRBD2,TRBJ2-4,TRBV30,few,CAWTSGREGNIQYF,TGTGCCTGGACTAGCGGGAGGGAGGGAAACATTCAGTACTTC
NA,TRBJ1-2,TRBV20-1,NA,CSASPLGGYTF,TGCAGTGCTAGCCCTTTGGGCGGCTACACCTTC
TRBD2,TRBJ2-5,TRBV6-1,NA,CASSEVAGLETQYF,TGTGCCAGCAGTGAAGTAGCGGGACTAGAGACCCAGTACTTC
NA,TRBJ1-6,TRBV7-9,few,CASSRGLSDSPLHF,TGTGCCAGCAGCCGGGGCCTCTCCGATTCACCCCTCCACTTT
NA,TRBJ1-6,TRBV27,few,CASSLSGLRINSPLHF,TGTGCCAGCAGTTTATCGGGTTTACGAATTAATTCACCCCTCCACTTT
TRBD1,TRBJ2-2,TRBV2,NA,CASSKSGTVFGGELFF,TGTGCCAGCAGTAAATCCGGGACAGTCTTCGGGGGGGAGCTGTTTTTT
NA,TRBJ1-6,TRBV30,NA,CAWSVQGGDNSPLHF,TGTGCCTGGAGTGTACAGGGAGGGGATAATTCACCCCTCCACTTT
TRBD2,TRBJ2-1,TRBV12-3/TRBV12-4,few,CASSRTSGNEQFF,TGTGCCAGCAGCCGTACTAGCGGCAATGAGCAGTTCTTC
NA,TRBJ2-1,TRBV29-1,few,CSVAPGSSYNEQFF,TGCAGCGTTGCGCCAGGGAGCTCCTACAATGAGCAGTTCTTC
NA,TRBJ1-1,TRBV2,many,CASGEQGTEAFF,TGTGCCAGCGGGGAACAGGGAACTGAAGCTTTCTTT
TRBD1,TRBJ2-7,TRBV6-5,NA,CASTSLEGQGIYEQYF,TGTGCCAGCACTTCCCTTGAGGGACAGGGTATCTACGAGCAGTACTTC
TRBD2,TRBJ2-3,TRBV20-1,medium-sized,CSAVAGKTDTQYF,TGCAGTGCCGTAGCGGGAAAGACAGATACGCAGTATTTT
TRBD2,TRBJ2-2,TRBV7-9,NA,CASSVMGLANTGELFF,TGTGCCAGCAGCGTCATGGGACTAGCGAACACCGGGGAGCTGTTTTTT
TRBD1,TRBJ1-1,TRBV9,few,CASSEDLDRGIPEAFF,TGTGCCAGCAGCGAGGACCTGGACAGGGGTATACCTGAAGCTTTCTTT
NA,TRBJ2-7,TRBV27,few,CASSLYWGPSYEQYF,TGTGCCAGCAGTTTATATTGGGGGCCATCCTACGAGCAGTACTTC
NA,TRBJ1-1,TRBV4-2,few,CASSQEEVGSTEAFF,TGTGCCAGCAGCCAAGAGGAGGTTGGGAGCACTGAAGCTTTCTTT
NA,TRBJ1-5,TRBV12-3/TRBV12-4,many,CASSLGAGTNQPQHF,TGTGCCAGCAGTTTAGGGGCAGGTACCAATCAGCCCCAGCATTTT
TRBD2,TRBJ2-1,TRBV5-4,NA,CASSPEASGYNEQFF,TGTGCCAGCAGCCCCGAGGCTAGCGGCTACAATGAGCAGTTCTTC
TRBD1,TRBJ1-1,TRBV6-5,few,CASSYPQGAGTEAFF,TGTGCCAGCAGTTACCCCCAGGGGGCGGGCACTGAAGCTTTCTTT
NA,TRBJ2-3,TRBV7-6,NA,CASSFSRTDTQYF,TGTGCCAGCAGCTTTTCGCGCACAGATACGCAGTATTTT
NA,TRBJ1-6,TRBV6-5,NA,CASSLGTEKVRSPLHF,TGTGCCAGCAGTTTAGGGACGGAAAAAGTGAGGTCACCCCTCCACTTT
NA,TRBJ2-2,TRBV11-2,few,CASSSEGGGVGELFF,TGTGCCAGCAGCTCCGAGGGGGGAGGGGTCGGGGAGCTGTTTTTT